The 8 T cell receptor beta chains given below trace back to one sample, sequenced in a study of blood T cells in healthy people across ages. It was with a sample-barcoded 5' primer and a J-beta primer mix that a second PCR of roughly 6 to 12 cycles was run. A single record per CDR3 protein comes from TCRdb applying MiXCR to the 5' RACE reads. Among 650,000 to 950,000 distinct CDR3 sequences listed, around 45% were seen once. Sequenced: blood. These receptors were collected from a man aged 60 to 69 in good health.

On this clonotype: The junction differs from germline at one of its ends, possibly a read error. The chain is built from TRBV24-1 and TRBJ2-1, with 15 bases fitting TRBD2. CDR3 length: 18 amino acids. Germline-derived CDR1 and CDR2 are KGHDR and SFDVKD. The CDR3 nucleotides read TGTGCCACCACCTGGGGACTAGCGGGGGGTCTTCCTTACAATAAGCAGTTCTTC. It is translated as CATTWGLAGGLPYNKQFF.

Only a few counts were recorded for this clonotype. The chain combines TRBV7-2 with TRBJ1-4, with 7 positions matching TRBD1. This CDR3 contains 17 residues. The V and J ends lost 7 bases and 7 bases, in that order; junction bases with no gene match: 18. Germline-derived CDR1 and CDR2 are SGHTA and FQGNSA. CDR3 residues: CASTLESPGTVLEKLFF. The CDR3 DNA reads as TGTGCCAGCACCTTGGAGTCGCCCGGGACAGTTCTTGAAAAACTGTTTTTT.

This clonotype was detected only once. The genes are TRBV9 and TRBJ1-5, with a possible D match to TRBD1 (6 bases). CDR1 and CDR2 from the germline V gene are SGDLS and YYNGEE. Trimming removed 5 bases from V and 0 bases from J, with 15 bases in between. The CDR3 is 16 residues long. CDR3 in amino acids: CASSKDRRYSNQPQHF. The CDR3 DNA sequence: TGTGCCAGCAGTAAGGACAGAAGGTATAGCAATCAGCCCCAGCATTTT.

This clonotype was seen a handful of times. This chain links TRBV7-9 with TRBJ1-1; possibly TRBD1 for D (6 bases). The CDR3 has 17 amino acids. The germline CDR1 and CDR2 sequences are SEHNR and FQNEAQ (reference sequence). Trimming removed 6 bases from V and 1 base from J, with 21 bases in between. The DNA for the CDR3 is TGTGCCAGCAGACGAACCAGGGGACTGGGGGGGAACACTGAAGCTTTCTTT. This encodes CASRRTRGLGGNTEAFF.

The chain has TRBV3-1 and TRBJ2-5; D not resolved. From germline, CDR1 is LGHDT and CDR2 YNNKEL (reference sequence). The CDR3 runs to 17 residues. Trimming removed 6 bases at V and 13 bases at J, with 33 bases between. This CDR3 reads CASSLISQQSSGETWYF. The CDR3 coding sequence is TGTGCCAGCAGTCTTATCTCGCAACAGAGCTCCGGCGAGACCTGGTACTTC.

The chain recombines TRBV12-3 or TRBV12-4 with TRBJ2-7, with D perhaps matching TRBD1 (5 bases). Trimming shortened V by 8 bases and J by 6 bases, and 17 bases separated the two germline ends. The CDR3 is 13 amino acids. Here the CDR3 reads CASLRVRSGEQYF. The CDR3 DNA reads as TGTGCCAGCCTCAGGGTCCGGTCGGGCGAGCAGTACTTC.

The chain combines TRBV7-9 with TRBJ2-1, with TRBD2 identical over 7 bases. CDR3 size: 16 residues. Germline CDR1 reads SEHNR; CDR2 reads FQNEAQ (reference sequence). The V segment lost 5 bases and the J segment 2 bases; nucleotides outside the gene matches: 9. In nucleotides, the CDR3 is TGTGCCAGCAGCACCCGGGACTACCACCCCTACAATGAGCAGTTCTTC. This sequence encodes CASSTRDYHPYNEQFF.

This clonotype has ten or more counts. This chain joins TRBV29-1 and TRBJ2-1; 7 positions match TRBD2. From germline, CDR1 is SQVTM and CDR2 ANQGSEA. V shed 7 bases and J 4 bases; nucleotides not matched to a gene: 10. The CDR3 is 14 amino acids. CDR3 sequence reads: CSAKESGVYNEQFF. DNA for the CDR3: TGCAGCGCCAAGGAGAGCGGGGTTTACAATGAGCAGTTCTTC.